A selection of T cell receptor beta chains follows, all from one sample in a study of cytomegalovirus exposure and HLA in healthy donors. Only in-frame clones appear in the TCRdb table, and some are missing; sequencing was by immunoSEQ multiplex PCR. The sample gives approximately 160,000 clones, around 65% of which show up once; about 3% is in the top ten. Specimen: PBMCs. The receptors here all came from a woman between 25 and 40 years old in good health and CMV-seropositive. Each CDR3 is given with its conserved first and last residue. Each record gives: clone size, D gene, V gene, J gene, CDR3 DNA, CDR3 protein. A D gene is named only where the DNA matches it firmly. Expanded clones get a size class; other rows say once, few or many, or leave the size out.

>-|TRBD2|TRBV7-6|TRBJ2-1
TGTGCCAGCAGCCCGGACGGGACTAGAGTGAATGAGCAGTTCTTC
CASSPDGTRVNEQFF
>few|TRBD2|TRBV2|TRBJ2-5
TGTGCCAGCAGTGACGTGGTAGCGGGTCCTCCATCGAAAGAGACCCAGTACTTC
CASSDVVAGPPSKETQYF
>few|TRBD2|TRBV5-1|TRBJ2-6
TGCGCCAGCAGCTTGGCTGGGGAGGGGTCTGGGGCCAACGTCCTGACTTTC
CASSLAGEGSGANVLTF
>-|-|TRBV4-1|TRBJ2-6
TGCGCCAGCAGCACACAGTTCTCTGGGGCCAACGTCCTGACTTTC
CASSTQFSGANVLTF
>-|-|TRBV5-6|TRBJ1-5
TGTGCCAGCAGCTTGTTTGACATGGGGGAGGGAATTCAGCCCCAGCATTTT
CASSLFDMGEGIQPQHF
>few|-|TRBV6-1|TRBJ2-5
TGTGCCAGCAGTGACATGTACCAAGAGACCCAGTACTTC
CASSDMYQETQYF
>-|-|TRBV7-9|TRBJ1-3
TGTGCCAGCAGCTTAGGCGCGAGGAGCTCTGGAAACACCATATATTTT
CASSLGARSSGNTIYF
>-|-|TRBV28|TRBJ2-7
TGTGCCAGCACGGGGGGCGGGGGAGAGCAGTACTTC
CASTGGGGEQYF
>-|TRBD1|TRBV28|TRBJ1-5
TGTGCCAGCAGTTTCCCCCGCGGCAGGGGGCGCGACAATCAGCCCCAGCATTTT
CASSFPRGRGRDNQPQHF
>-|-|TRBV5-1|TRBJ2-7
TGCGCCAGCAGCTTAGGGGACTACGAGCAGTACTTC
CASSLGDYEQYF
>-|-|TRBV2|TRBJ1-2
TGTGCCAGCAGGGAGACAGGAGACGCTGGCTACACCTTC
CASRETGDAGYTF
>few|TRBD1|TRBV27|TRBJ1-5
TGTGCCAGCAGGGAATACGGACAGGGGCGCCATCGGCCCCAGCATTTT
CASREYGQGRHRPQHF
>-|-|TRBV11-2|TRBJ2-7
TGTGCCAGCAGCTTTGGCCCCTACGAGCAGTACTTC
CASSFGPYEQYF
>-|-|TRBV5-1|TRBJ1-4
TGCGCCAGCAGCTTCCTTGGAGAAGACAAACTGTTTTTT
CASSFLGEDKLFF
>once|-|TRBV28|TRBJ1-1
TGTGCCAGCAGCCGGGGGGATATGCACACTGAAGCTTTCTTT
CASSRGDMHTEAFF
>-|-|TRBV18|TRBJ1-2
TGTGCCAGCTCACCACTGAGGACAGTCTATAACTATGGCTACACCTTC
CASSPLRTVYNYGYTF
>-|-|TRBV27|TRBJ2-1
TGTGCCAGCAGGCTGTTGAGCGTCCCGTTCTTC
CASRLLSVPFF
>-|-|TRBV7-2|TRBJ1-5
TGTGCCAGCAGCTCCCAAAATCAGCCCCAGCATTTT
CASSSQNQPQHF
>few|-|TRBV29-1|TRBJ2-1
TGCAGCGTTGAAGATCAACTCACCACCAATGAGCAGTTCTTC
CSVEDQLTTNEQFF
>-|-|TRBV30|TRBJ2-1
TGTGCCTGGAGTATGGGAGTCAATGAGCAGTTCTTC
CAWSMGVNEQFF
>few|-|TRBV27|TRBJ2-2
TGTGCCAGCAGTTTCCAGGTGTCCGGGGAGCTGTTTTTT
CASSFQVSGELFF
>-|TRBD1|TRBV6-1|TRBJ2-7
TGTGCCAGCAGGGACAGGGAGCCCCACGAGCAGTACTTC
CASRDREPHEQYF
>-|TRBD1|TRBV2|TRBJ2-7
TGTGCCAGCAGTGACCAGGGGGAAGCCTACGAGCAGTACTTC
CASSDQGEAYEQYF
>few|-|TRBV4-1|TRBJ1-4
TGCGCCAGCAGCCACGCAGTGGTTGCAACTAATGAAAAACTGTTTTTT
CASSHAVVATNEKLFF
>-|TRBD1|TRBV15|TRBJ1-2
TGTGCCACCAGCAGAGGAGGGGACAGGGTCTATGGCTACACCTTC
CATSRGGDRVYGYTF
>-|TRBD2|TRBV5-1|TRBJ2-2
TGCGCCAGCAGCCCCGGGACTAGCGGGATCACCGGGGAGCTGTTTTTT
CASSPGTSGITGELFF
>-|-|TRBV2|TRBJ1-1
TGTGCCAGCAGTGGGCCCTTTATTAACACTGAAGCTTTCTTT
CASSGPFINTEAFF
>once|-|TRBV27|TRBJ1-4
TGTGCCAGCCGCAGAACCCGAGAGGGTGAAAAACTGTTTTTT
CASRRTREGEKLFF
>-|TRBD1|TRBV6-5|TRBJ1-2
TGTGCCAGCAGTAAATCCGGGACAGTCTATGGCTACACCTTC
CASSKSGTVYGYTF
>-|TRBD1|TRBV6-5|TRBJ1-5
TGTGCCAGCAGTTACTCGAGGGGGCCCAATTCGCCCCAGCATTTT
CASSYSRGPNSPQHF
>few|TRBD2|TRBV6-5|TRBJ2-3
TGTGCCAGCGGGGAGGGAGATACGCAGTATTTT
CASGEGDTQYF
>-|-|TRBV27|TRBJ2-7
TGTGCCAGCAGTTTTGGCGGTACCTACGAGCAGTACTTC
CASSFGGTYEQYF